These 26 T cell receptor beta chains originate from one sample sequenced in a study of breast tumors, draining lymph nodes, adjacent tissues. Axillary draining lymph nodes of breast cancer patients supplied the node samples. TCRdb re-derived calls from the multiplex PCR reads in MiXCR, one entry per CDR3 protein. This sample carries about 230,000 distinct CDR3 sequences, approximately 29% of them seen once, and the ten largest clones take 1.4%. Material: axillary lymph node tissue. These receptors all come from a female donor with breast cancer. Some clones in this sample may be carry-over from other donors' samples.

Ten or more counts support this clonotype. The CDR3 bases are TGTGCCAGCAGCGTTCGCAGGAGTGTAGGCACAGATACGCAGTATTTT. Amino acids: CASSVRRSVGTDTQYF. This rearrangement joins TRBV9 to TRBJ2-3; D is uncertain. V was shortened by 2 bases and J by 1 base, with 14 bases between the two germline ends. The CDR3 is 16 residues long. Germline CDR1 is SGDLS and CDR2 is YYNGEE.

About this clonotype: This may arise from a read error, as a much more abundant clone is one base away. The conserved phenylalanine or tryptophan is not found at the CDR3 terminus, so this likely reflects a read error. V and J are TRBV6-1 and TRBJ2-7, with D tentatively TRBD2 (5 bases). Germline V gene data show CDR1 as MNHNS and CDR2 as SASEGT. The CDR3 contains 15 residues. Trimming removed 3 bases from V and 0 bases from J, with 12 bases in between. The CDR3 DNA reads as TGTGCCAGCAGTGAGTGGCGGGTGAGCTCCTACGAGCAGTACCTC. As protein: CASSEWRVSSYEQYL.

The chain combines TRBV3-1 with TRBJ1-1, with D perhaps TRBD1 (5 bases). The germline V gene encodes CDR1 LGHDT and CDR2 YNNKEL (reference sequence). Trimming cost V 2 bases and J 4 bases, with 17 bases left between them. This CDR3 has 16 amino acids. This CDR3 reads CASSQFQDRGVTEAFF. CDR3 nucleotides: TGTGCCAGCAGCCAATTTCAGGACCGGGGGGTCACTGAAGCTTTCTTT.

This clonotype was recorded many times. The chain has TRBV5-1 and TRBJ2-5; possible D gene TRBD1, 5 bases. The V end was cut by 0 bases, the J end by 4 bases, with 19 bases between. Per germline, CDR1 SGHRS and CDR2 YFSETQ. The CDR3 is 17 residues long. The CDR3 loop is CASSLAKGRVRIETQYF. CDR3 nucleotides: TGCGCCAGCAGCTTGGCCAAGGGCAGGGTCAGGATAGAGACCCAGTACTTC. Full variable domain (remainder filled in from reference TRBV5-1 and TRBJ2-5): KAGVTQTPRYLIKTRGQQVTLSCSPISGHRSVSWYQQTPGQGLQFLFEYFSETQRNKGNFPGRFSGRQFSNSRSEMNVSTLELGDSALYLCASSLAKGRVRIETQYFGPGTRLLVL.

This chain connects TRBV29-1 to TRBJ2-3; 8 bases fit TRBD2. CDR3 length equals 13 residues. Per the germline V gene, CDR1 is SQVTM and CDR2 is ANQGSEA. Unmatched junction bases numbered 7, after V lost 7 bases and J lost 4 bases. Written as DNA, the CDR3 is TGCAGCGCCCGGGGGGGGAGCGCAGATACGCAGTATTTT. It is translated as CSARGGSADTQYF.

This clonotype was recorded at least ten times. The genes are TRBV7-2 and TRBJ2-1; D is perhaps TRBD2 (6 bases). V was trimmed by 3 bases and J by 7 bases, leaving 16 bases between them. CDR3 length: 15 residues. Germline V gene data show CDR1 as SGHTA and CDR2 as FQGNSA. The CDR3 loop is CASSFRRGLSNEQFF. CDR3 DNA sequence: TGTGCCAGCAGCTTTAGGAGGGGCCTGTCGAATGAGCAGTTCTTC. Looking up the rest from reference TRBV7-2 and TRBJ2-1 gives the full variable domain: GAGVSQSPSNKVTEKGKDVELRCDPISGHTALYWYRQSLGQGLEFLIYFQGNSAPDKSGLPSDRFSAERTGGSVSTLTIQRTQQEDSAVYLCASSFRRGLSNEQFFGPGTRLTVL.

This clonotype was counted at least ten times. The CDR3, as DNA: TGTGCCAGCAGCTCAGGACTAGCGGGAGAAAGAGACAAAGAGACCCAGTACTTC. This gives the protein CASSSGLAGERDKETQYF. The rearrangement uses TRBV7-3 and TRBJ2-5; 13 nucleotides align to TRBD2. Germline loops: CDR1 SGHTA, CDR2 FQGTGA. V gave up 4 bases and J gave up 3 bases; unmatched junction bases: 11. This CDR3 contains 18 residues.

This clonotype was seen ten or more times. The J gene is TRBJ2-5, the V gene TRBV7-2, with 7 positions matching TRBD2. The junction had 11 bases not matched to a gene; V was cut back by 5 bases and J by 2 bases. There are 16 residues in the CDR3. CDR1 SGHTA and CDR2 FQGNSA come from the germline V gene. Here the CDR3 reads CASSQGVAGGQETQYF. The CDR3, as DNA: TGTGCCAGCAGCCAAGGGGTAGCGGGCGGACAAGAGACCCAGTACTTC.

This clonotype was seen a few times. The chain uses TRBV6-5 and TRBJ2-1; D tentatively reads TRBD1 or TRBD2 (5 bases each). The CDR3 sequence is 15 residues long. The germline CDR1 and CDR2 sequences are MNHEY and SVGAGI. The V end lost 5 bases, the J end lost 3 bases, and 14 bases lay between the germline ends. The CDR3 DNA is TGTGCCAGCAGTCACCCGGGACCGCTCTACAATGAGCAGTTCTTC. Translation gives CASSHPGPLYNEQFF.

This clonotype showed up many times. This chain links TRBV4-2 with TRBJ2-3; 10 positions match TRBD2. Germline trimming cut 1 base from V and 1 base from J; bases unmatched to any gene: 2. This CDR3 has 16 residues. Germline V gene lookup returns CDR1 LGHNA and CDR2 YNFKEQ. CDR3 loop: CASSQVTSGGTDTQYF. CDR3 nucleotides: TGTGCCAGCAGCCAAGTAACTAGCGGGGGCACAGATACGCAGTATTTT.

The V and J genes are TRBV2 and TRBJ2-1; 12 bases fit TRBD2. This CDR3 is built from 17 residues. V lost 8 bases, J lost 4 bases, and 12 bases stayed unmatched. CDR1 and CDR2 from the germline V gene are SNHLY and FYNNEI. CDR3 sequence: CASSPPRTSGTYNEQFF. Written as DNA, the CDR3 is TGTGCCAGCTCACCACCCCGGACTAGCGGGACATACAATGAGCAGTTCTTC.

J is TRBJ1-2 and V is TRBV15; D perhaps matches TRBD1 (6 bases). CDR1 and CDR2 (germline): LNHNV, YYDKDF (reference sequence). CDR3 size: 19 residues. The V end lost 0 bases, the J end lost 0 bases, and 20 bases lay between the germline ends. CDR3 in amino acids: CATSRDSFGRGQTNYGYTF. The CDR3, as DNA: TGTGCCACCAGCAGAGATTCTTTCGGCAGGGGCCAAACTAACTATGGCTACACCTTC. The full variable domain, its missing parts supplied by reference TRBV15 and TRBJ1-2, is DAMVIQNPRYQVTQFGKPVTLSCSQTLNHNVMYWYQQKSSQAPKLLFHYYDKDFNNEADTPDNFQSRRPNTSFCFLDIRSPGLGDTAMYLCATSRDSFGRGQTNYGYTFGSGTRLTVV.

There are many counts of this clonotype. The chain employs TRBV19 and TRBJ2-1; TRBD2 might be the D (6 bases). The CDR3 runs to 14 residues. V lost 5 bases to trimming and J lost 8 bases, with 16 bases between them. CDR1 is LNHDA, CDR2 SQIVND, per germline (reference sequence). The CDR3 bases are TGTGCCAGTAGTCAACAGGCTTCGGGGGATGAGCAGTTCTTC. Protein: CASSQQASGDEQFF.

This clonotype was seen many times. A read error is possible here, since a much larger clone lies one base away. This chain joins TRBV6-2 or TRBV6-3 and TRBJ2-7; 7 bases line up with TRBD2. V shed 6 bases, J shed 0 bases, and the junction held 2 bases outside the gene matches. Looked up from germline, CDR1 is MNHEY and CDR2 is SVGEGT. The CDR3 totals 13 residues. For the CDR3, the DNA is TGTGCCAGCAGGAGGACTAGCTCCTACGAGCAGTACTTC. This encodes CASRRTSSYEQYF.

This clonotype has at least ten counts. The rearrangement joins TRBV29-1 to TRBJ1-1; D unresolved. This CDR3 is 12 amino acids long. The germline gives CDR1 SQVTM, CDR2 ANQGSEA. V was pared by 3 bases and J by 4 bases, with 9 bases between. CDR3 DNA: TGCAGCGTTGAGGTTTTGGTCACTGAAGCTTTCTTT. It is translated as CSVEVLVTEAFF.

Ten or more counts support this clonotype. The chain recombines TRBV24-1 with TRBJ2-1; tentative D call: TRBD2 (6 bases). The V gene's germline CDR1 is KGHDR and CDR2 SFDVKD. V shed 7 bases and J shed 2 bases, with 14 bases lying between them. The CDR3 is 15 residues long. CDR3 amino acids: CATSLDSGAYNEQFF. The CDR3 DNA is TGTGCCACCAGCCTTGATAGCGGAGCCTACAATGAGCAGTTCTTC.

V is TRBV6-5 and J is TRBJ1-6; the D is unclear. The V end was cut by 5 bases, the J end by 5 bases, with 16 bases between. CDR1 MNHEY and CDR2 SVGAGI come from the germline V gene. This CDR3 contains 16 residues. The CDR3 here is CASSQDPYPNNSPLHF. The DNA for the CDR3 is TGTGCCAGCAGTCAAGACCCCTACCCAAATAATTCACCCCTCCACTTT.

With regard to this clonotype: This sequence may be a read error, since a much larger clone differs from it by one base. This CDR3 is CAGGRRASGANVLTF. CDR3 coding DNA: TGTGCCGGGGGGCGCAGAGCCTCTGGGGCCAACGTCCTGACTTTC. V gene TRBV6-6 combines with J gene TRBJ2-6; D possibly matches TRBD1 or TRBD2 (6 bases each). V was clipped by 11 bases and J by 0 bases, with 14 bases between them. The CDR3 runs 15 residues. CDR1 and CDR2 from the germline V gene are MNHNY and SVGAGI (reference sequence).

In its sample, this clonotype was seen many times. The chain is built from TRBV7-9 and TRBJ2-2; no firm D call. Germline V gene sequence: CDR1 SEHNR, CDR2 FQNEAQ (reference sequence). This CDR3 is 14 amino acids long. The germline V and J ends were trimmed by 5 bases and 2 bases, with 9 bases remaining between them. CDR3 region: CASSGPLNTGELFF. The CDR3 coding sequence is TGTGCCAGCAGCGGACCTCTCAACACCGGGGAGCTGTTTTTT.

Many counts were recorded for this clonotype. The V call is TRBV2, the J call TRBJ2-1; 13 bases fit TRBD2. CDR3 length: 18 amino acids. The trim removed 2 bases at V and 6 bases at J, leaving 10 bases unmatched. The germline CDR1 and CDR2 sequences are SNHLY and FYNNEI. The DNA of the CDR3 is TGTGCCAGCAGTGAACTTACTAGCGGGAGGGCCCTTGGCAATGAGCAGTTCTTC. This translates into CASSELTSGRALGNEQFF.

The count of this clonotype is one. The chain links TRBV7-9 to TRBJ1-2, with TRBD1 matching over 9 bases. This CDR3 is 13 amino acids long. V dropped 5 bases and J dropped 8; count of bases not matched to a gene: 6. Germline values: CDR1 SEHNR, CDR2 FQNEAQ (reference sequence). The CDR3 region is CASSHGTGNGYTF. In DNA form, the CDR3 reads TGTGCCAGCAGCCACGGGACAGGGAACGGCTACACCTTC.

This chain uses TRBV7-8 with TRBJ2-3; no clear D. Trimming took off 1 base at V and 6 bases at J, with 11 bases between the two ends. The length of the CDR3 is 14 residues. Germline assignment: CDR1 SGHVS and CDR2 FQNEAQ. CDR3 in amino acids: CASSLDGLGDTQYF. CDR3 DNA sequence: TGTGCCAGCAGCTTAGACGGCCTCGGGGATACGCAGTATTTT.

This clonotype was detected ten times or more. The V and J genes are TRBV6-5 and TRBJ1-2, with 9 bases identical to TRBD1. The CDR3 is 13 amino acids. The V gene end was trimmed by 4 bases and the J gene end by 8 bases; junction bases not matched to a gene: 5. Germline-derived CDR1 and CDR2 are MNHEY and SVGAGI. CDR3 in amino acids: CASSWGQGQGYTF. Here the CDR3 DNA reads TGTGCCAGCAGTTGGGGACAGGGCCAAGGCTACACCTTC.

Turning to this clonotype: A much more abundant neighbour one base away suggests this may be a read error. In DNA, the CDR3 is TGTGCCTGCAGACTCGCCTCTGGGGCCAACGTCCTGACTTTC. As protein: CACRLASGANVLTF. This sequence joins TRBV6-5 and TRBJ2-6; unclear D gene. This CDR3 is built from 14 residues. CDR1 is MNHEY and CDR2 is SVGAGI in the germline V gene.

A few counts support this clonotype. The chain combines TRBV6-2 or TRBV6-3 with TRBJ2-3, with TRBD1 as a possible D gene (6 bases). Germline V lookup: CDR1 MNHEY, CDR2 SVGEGT. There are 14 residues in the CDR3. V was pared by 6 bases and J by 2 bases, with 12 bases between. The DNA of the CDR3 is TGTGCCAGCAGGCACAGGGCCATCACAGATACGCAGTATTTT. This translates into CASRHRAITDTQYF.

This clonotype was seen at least ten times. The chain uses TRBV13 and TRBJ1-3; D is ambiguous. This CDR3 spans 15 amino acids. Germline CDR1 reads PRHDT; CDR2 reads FYEKMQ (reference sequence). Between the trimmed V and J ends, which lost 4 bases and 4 bases, there was a span of 14 bases. The CDR3 reads CASSSRTSRGNTIYF. For the CDR3, the DNA is TGTGCCAGCAGCTCCAGGACCTCGCGAGGAAACACCATATATTTT.